This T cell receptor beta chain was recorded in a study of radiotherapy plus CTLA-4 blockade in lung cancer. At the level of the study: With 31% of patients having disease control, objective responses were seen in roughly 19%.

With 7 bases clipped from V and 5 bases from J, the junction kept 15 bases outside the gene matches. CDR1 GTSNPN and CDR2 SVGIG come from the germline V gene (reference sequence). CDR3 size: 15 residues. Study findings and constraints: Reports state that early shifts in blood T cell clones, with interferon-beta, best predicted response.

Note on this clone: Its specificity is unknown.

The assay was immunoSEQ multiplex PCR, and TCRdb's table has in-frame clones only and misses some. The repertoire includes 95,000 to 150,000 clones, approximately 90% of them detected once, and more than 6.5% sits in the top ten. The chain has TRBV30 and TRBJ1-2; 8 positions match TRBD1. This specimen consisted of peripheral blood, obtained from a patient treated with radiotherapy plus ipilimumab. The clonotype originates from a human donor with non-small cell lung cancer that progressed on radiotherapy plus ipilimumab. CDR3 coding DNA: TGTGCCTCCAATAGACAGGGGCTCGATTGGTATGGCTACACCTTC. It translates to CASNRQGLDWYGYTF.